Below are 23 T cell receptor beta chains sequenced from a single sample in a study of CD8 T cells in Susac syndrome. It was with random hexamers that 0.5 to 1 ug RNA was reverse transcribed. TCRdb fed the immunoSEQ multiplex PCR reads into MiXCR, producing one record per CDR3 protein. The sample lists 90,000 to 150,000 distinct CDR3 sequences, 85% to 95% occurring once. What was sequenced was CD4+ T cells from PBMCs. These receptors were collected from a human donor in good health.

The V gene is TRBV30, the J gene TRBJ1-1, with a weak D call TRBD1 (5 bases). The CDR3 contains 11 residues. V dropped 5 bases and J dropped 1 base, with 5 bases sitting between them. CDR1 is GTSNPN and CDR2 is SVGIG in the germline V gene (reference sequence). The DNA of the CDR3 is TGTGCCTGGGGGACGAACACTGAAGCTTTCTTT. Its protein product is CAWGTNTEAFF.

This clonotype is a singleton in its sample. The V call is TRBV7-2, the J call TRBJ2-7; D tentatively reads TRBD1 or TRBD2 (5 bases each). V was trimmed by 5 bases and J by 9 bases, leaving 11 bases between them. Germline V gene sequence: CDR1 SGHTA, CDR2 FQGNSA. This CDR3 comprises 11 residues. CDR3 DNA sequence: TGTGCCAGCAGCGCGACGAGGGGGCAGTACTTC. As protein: CASSATRGQYF.

The rearrangement links TRBV27 to TRBJ2-2; D is ambiguous. Per the germline V gene, CDR1 is MNHEY and CDR2 is SMNVEV (reference sequence). This CDR3 region has 15 residues. V was pared by 3 bases and J by 0 bases, with 8 bases between. The CDR3 loop reads CASSLERPNTGELFF. The CDR3 coding sequence is TGTGCCAGCAGTTTGGAGAGACCGAACACCGGGGAGCTGTTTTTT.

The gene calls are TRBV28 and TRBJ2-7, with 9 bases identical to TRBD1. V gave up 5 bases and J gave up 2 bases; unmatched junction bases: 4. Per the germline V gene, CDR1 is MDHEN and CDR2 is SYDVKM. The CDR3 has 14 residues. Here the CDR3 reads CASSRQGVAYEQYF. The CDR3 bases are TGTGCCAGCAGTAGACAGGGGGTCGCCTACGAGCAGTACTTC.

V gene TRBV3-1 combines with J gene TRBJ1-1; D call uncertain. The CDR3 runs to 13 residues. V was clipped by 3 bases and J by 2 bases, with 7 bases between them. Germline V gives CDR1 LGHDT, CDR2 YNNKEL (reference sequence). In nucleotides, the CDR3 is TGTGCCAGCAGCCAGCAAGTTAACACTGAAGCTTTCTTT. Protein: CASSQQVNTEAFF.

J is TRBJ2-1 and V is TRBV10-3, with 8 bases fitting TRBD2. The V segment lost 2 bases and the J segment 5 bases; nucleotides outside the gene matches: 5. CDR1 ENHRY and CDR2 SYGVKD come from the germline V gene. The CDR3 covers 15 residues. CDR3 DNA: TGTGCCATCAGTGAGCGAGCGGGAGAAGACAATGAGCAGTTCTTC. Amino acids: CAISERAGEDNEQFF.

This rearrangement joins TRBV3-1 to TRBJ2-2, with D possibly TRBD2 on 5 matching bases. Germline loops: CDR1 LGHDT, CDR2 YNNKEL (reference sequence). The CDR3 spans 13 residues. Trimming removed 7 bases at V and 4 bases at J, with 10 bases between. The CDR3 reads CASNREGTGELFF. The CDR3 coding sequence is TGTGCCAGCAATCGGGAAGGCACCGGGGAGCTGTTTTTT. The whole variable domain, filled in from reference TRBV3-1 and TRBJ2-2, reads DTAVSQTPKYLVTQMGNDKSIKCEQNLGHDTMYWYKQDSKKFLKIMFSYNNKELIINETVPNRFSPKSPDKAHLNLHINSLELGDSAVYFCASNREGTGELFFGEGSRLTVL.

The chain is built from TRBV27 and TRBJ2-7, with 7 bases matching TRBD1. This CDR3 has 13 residues. The trim removed 8 bases at V and 3 bases at J, leaving 7 bases unmatched. Germline-derived CDR1 and CDR2 are MNHEY and SMNVEV (reference sequence). CDR3 coding DNA: TGTGCCAGCCGACAACAGGGGAACTACGAGCAGTACTTC. Residues: CASRQQGNYEQYF.

The V gene is TRBV7-2, the J gene TRBJ1-1, with 11 bases aligning to TRBD1. The CDR3 runs 17 residues. Germline values: CDR1 SGHTA, CDR2 FQGNSA. The junction had 8 bases not matched to a gene; V was cut back by 5 bases and J by 0 bases. CDR3 DNA sequence: TGTGCCAGCAGCGGGTGGACAGGGGGCTGGATGAACACTGAAGCTTTCTTT. Translating gives CASSGWTGGWMNTEAFF. Together with reference TRBV7-2 and TRBJ1-1, the CDR3 gives the full variable domain: GAGVSQSPSNKVTEKGKDVELRCDPISGHTALYWYRQSLGQGLEFLIYFQGNSAPDKSGLPSDRFSAERTGGSVSTLTIQRTQQEDSAVYLCASSGWTGGWMNTEAFFGQGTRLTVV.

The chain links TRBV9 to TRBJ2-2; D gene ambiguous. This CDR3 spans 13 amino acids. From germline, CDR1 is SGDLS and CDR2 YYNGEE. Trimming shortened V by 1 base and J by 4 bases, and 5 bases separated the two germline ends. The CDR3 region has the DNA TGTGCCAGCAGCGTAAAGAGCACCGGGGAGCTGTTTTTT. It codes for CASSVKSTGELFF.

This clonotype was recorded once. CDR3 protein: CSVAREEGYTF. Here the CDR3 DNA reads TGCAGCGTTGCCAGGGAGGAGGGCTACACCTTC. V is TRBV29-1 and J is TRBJ1-2; D is possibly TRBD1 (5 bases). There are 11 residues in the CDR3. V lost 4 bases to trimming and J lost 8 bases, with 11 bases between them. Germline V CDR1 and CDR2: SQVTM, ANQGSEA. The full variable domain, rest sourced from reference TRBV29-1 and TRBJ1-2, is SAVISQKPSRDICQRGTSLTIQCQVDSQVTMMFWYRQQPGQSLTLIATANQGSEATYESGFVIDKFPISRPNLTFSTLTVSNMSPEDSSIYLCSVAREEGYTFGSGTRLTVV.

The V call is TRBV5-4, the J call TRBJ2-7; D ambiguous. The CDR3 loop spans 12 amino acids. Germline assignment: CDR1 SGHNT and CDR2 YYREEE (reference sequence). Trimming removed 0 bases at V and 3 bases at J, with 4 bases between. CDR3 DNA: TGTGCCAGCAGCTTGGACAACTACGAGCAGTACTTC. Residues: CASSLDNYEQYF.

This rearrangement joins TRBV7-9 to TRBJ2-7, with D possibly being TRBD1 (5 bases). V lost 4 bases to trimming and J lost 7 bases, with 11 bases between them. There are 12 residues in the CDR3. The germline V gene has CDR1 SEHNR and CDR2 FQNEAQ (reference sequence). The CDR3 coding sequence is TGTGCCAGCAGCTCTCCAGGGTATGAGCAGTACTTC. It is translated as CASSSPGYEQYF.

V is TRBV27 and J is TRBJ2-1; TRBD2 matches at 11 bases. The CDR3 has 15 residues. The germline V gene has CDR1 MNHEY and CDR2 SMNVEV (reference sequence). J gave up 7 bases and V 4 bases, and 6 bases lay outside the gene matches. CDR3 in DNA: TGTGCCAGCAGTTCTTTAGCGGGAGGGTTTAATGAGCAGTTCTTC. This sequence encodes CASSSLAGGFNEQFF.

The chain has TRBV28 and TRBJ2-7; possible D gene TRBD1, 5 bases. The germline V and J ends were trimmed by 5 bases and 6 bases, with 17 bases remaining between them. The CDR3 sequence is 14 residues long. The germline V gene encodes CDR1 MDHEN and CDR2 SYDVKM. CDR3 nucleotides: TGTGCCAGCAGTCACGACAGCTGGCAGTCCGAGCAGTACTTC. Its protein is CASSHDSWQSEQYF.

The chain links TRBV7-6 to TRBJ1-3; no reliable D call. The V gene lost 3 bases and the J gene lost 2 bases, with 5 bases spanning the gap. In germline, CDR1 is SGHVS, CDR2 FNYEAQ. CDR3 length: 13 amino acids. The CDR3 reads CASSFDPGNTIYF. CDR3 DNA sequence: TGTGCCAGCAGCTTCGACCCTGGAAACACCATATATTTT. The whole variable domain, filled in from reference TRBV7-6 and TRBJ1-3, reads GAGVSQSPRYKVTKRGQDVALRCDPISGHVSLYWYRQALGQGPEFLTYFNYEAQQDKSGLPNDRFSAERPEGSISTLTIQRTEQRDSAMYRCASSFDPGNTIYFGEGSWLTVV.

This clonotype was detected once. J is TRBJ1-1 and V is TRBV6-5; perhaps TRBD1 as D (5 bases). This CDR3 is 16 amino acids long. The germline V gene has CDR1 MNHEY and CDR2 SVGAGI. V was shortened by 0 bases and J by 1 base, with 12 bases between the two germline ends. CDR3: CASSYSGGGQNTEAFF. The DNA for the CDR3 is TGTGCCAGCAGTTACTCGGGGGGGGGTCAGAACACTGAAGCTTTCTTT.

The chain recombines TRBV6-1 with TRBJ1-3, with D perhaps matching TRBD1 (6 bases). Trimming took 5 bases from V and 4 from J, leaving 9 bases between them. The length of the CDR3 is 13 residues. CDR1 and CDR2 from the germline V gene are MNHNS and SASEGT. The CDR3 nucleotides are TGTGCCAGCAGTACCGGACAGGGAAACACCATATATTTT. Its protein product is CASSTGQGNTIYF.

The rearrangement links TRBV29-1 to TRBJ1-1, with TRBD1 identical over 7 bases. The CDR3 totals 13 residues. CDR1 and CDR2 (germline): SQVTM, ANQGSEA. The trim removed 7 bases at V and 0 bases at J, leaving 5 bases unmatched. Here the CDR3 reads CSAMGQMNTEAFF. In DNA form, the CDR3 reads TGCAGCGCTATGGGACAGATGAACACTGAAGCTTTCTTT.

This chain uses TRBV27 with TRBJ2-1, with 7 bases fitting TRBD2. Germline V CDR1 and CDR2: MNHEY, SMNVEV (reference sequence). The CDR3 loop spans 16 amino acids. The V segment lost 4 bases and the J segment 2 bases; nucleotides outside the gene matches: 8. The CDR3 bases are TGTGCCAGCAGTTCTCACCTAGCGGCCCCCTACAATGAGCAGTTCTTC. This codes for CASSSHLAAPYNEQFF.

The CDR3 region has the DNA TGCAGTGCTAGAGATTTCCGGCAACCAAATCAGCCCCAGCATTTT. Amino acids: CSARDFRQPNQPQHF. The chain links TRBV20-1 to TRBJ1-5; D unclear. CDR3 length: 15 residues. The germline V and J ends were trimmed by 0 bases and 4 bases, with 13 bases remaining between them. Germline lookup yields CDR1 DFQATT and CDR2 SNEGSKA (reference sequence).

The chain joins TRBV5-1 to TRBJ2-3; 10 positions agree with TRBD2. In germline, CDR1 is SGHRS, CDR2 YFSETQ. The length of the CDR3 is 16 residues. After removal of 1 base from V and 3 bases from J, the junction contained 5 bases not matched to a gene. As DNA, the CDR3 is TGCGCCAGCAGCTTGACAGCGGGAGGGCCTACAGATACGCAGTATTTT. Protein sequence: CASSLTAGGPTDTQYF.

This rearrangement joins TRBV19 to TRBJ2-1; the D gene is possibly TRBD1 (6 bases). V lost 1 base and J 6 bases, leaving 7 bases between the germline ends. The germline V gene has CDR1 LNHDA and CDR2 SQIVND (reference sequence). The CDR3 has 13 residues. The CDR3 nucleotides are TGTGCCAGTAGTATAGCACAGGGCAATGAGCAGTTCTTC. It yields the protein CASSIAQGNEQFF.